The source of this TCR beta chain is a study of PD-L1 blockade in urothelial cancer. This clone appeared a single time. Specified time point: peripheral blood 6 weeks after treatment start. TCRdb's table, derived via immunoSEQ multiplex PCR, lists solely in-frame clones and lacks some. The profile shows roughly 32,000 clones, 89% of them singletons. Germline V CDR1 and CDR2: SGHRS, YFSETQ. Trimming cost V 4 bases and J 5 bases; bases outside gene matches: 11. This CDR3 region has 15 residues. The TCR comes from a man older than 75 with urothelial cancer. The sample was PBMCs, taken around atezolizumab (anti-PD-L1) treatment. The chain links TRBV5-1 to TRBJ2-7, with TRBD1 matching 8 bases. As DNA, the CDR3 is TGCGCCAGCAGCATTGTAAACCCAGGGGGCAACGAGCAGTACTTC. Its translation: CASSIVNPGGNEQYF. The variable domain in full, completed from reference TRBV5-1 and TRBJ2-7, reads KAGVTQTPRYLIKTRGQQVTLSCSPISGHRSVSWYQQTPGQGLQFLFEYFSETQRNKGNFPGRFSGRQFSNSRSEMNVSTLELGDSALYLCASSIVNPGGNEQYFGPGTRLTVT.